The 21 T cell receptor beta chains presented below share a single source sample, sequenced in a study of cytomegalovirus exposure and HLA in healthy donors. 13 Jbeta primers and 60 Vbeta primers were used for the PCR. Sequenced by immunoSEQ multiplex PCR; TCRdb stores in-frame clones only, minus some. Of 70,000 to 95,000 clones in the sample, less than 85% were seen once. Sequencing was performed on PBMCs. The receptors were gathered from a man aged 30 to 45 in good health and CMV-seropositive.

This chain joins TRBV19 and TRBJ1-5; D is possibly TRBD1 (6 bases). Germline V gene lookup returns CDR1 LNHDA and CDR2 SQIVND (reference sequence). There are 15 residues in the CDR3. V was shortened by 3 bases and J by 4 bases, with 13 bases between the two germline ends. CDR3: CASSMLGGGNQPQHF. Written as DNA, the CDR3 is TGTGCCAGTAGTATGCTAGGGGGTGGGAATCAGCCCCAGCATTTT. Filled out from reference TRBV19 and TRBJ1-5, the complete variable domain reads DGGITQSPKYLFRKEGQNVTLSCEQNLNHDAMYWYRQDPGQGLRLIYYSQIVNDFQKGDIAEGYSVSREKKESFPLTVTSAQKNPTAFYLCASSMLGGGNQPQHFGDGTRLSIL.

V gene TRBV7-2 combines with J gene TRBJ2-5; the match to TRBD1 covers 9 bases. The CDR3 extends over 13 amino acids. Per the germline V gene, CDR1 is SGHTA and CDR2 is FQGNSA. V dropped 6 bases and J dropped 4; count of bases not matched to a gene: 3. CDR3 coding DNA: TGTGCCAGCAGTCGGGACAGGGTAGAGACCCAGTACTTC. This codes for CASSRDRVETQYF. The full variable domain, completed using reference TRBV7-2 and TRBJ2-5, is GAGVSQSPSNKVTEKGKDVELRCDPISGHTALYWYRQSLGQGLEFLIYFQGNSAPDKSGLPSDRFSAERTGGSVSTLTIQRTQQEDSAVYLCASSRDRVETQYFGPGTRLLVL.

This clone was counted only a few times. The genes are TRBV5-1 and TRBJ2-7; no definite D call. V was trimmed by 0 bases and J by 2 bases, leaving 12 bases between them. The germline CDR1 and CDR2 sequences are SGHRS and YFSETQ. The CDR3 consists of 15 residues. Here the CDR3 reads CASSLAWQATYEQYF. CDR3 DNA: TGCGCCAGCAGCTTGGCCTGGCAGGCCACCTACGAGCAGTACTTC. The variable domain in full, with the rest retrieved from reference TRBV5-1 and TRBJ2-7, is KAGVTQTPRYLIKTRGQQVTLSCSPISGHRSVSWYQQTPGQGLQFLFEYFSETQRNKGNFPGRFSGRQFSNSRSEMNVSTLELGDSALYLCASSLAWQATYEQYFGPGTRLTVT.

The chain couples TRBV7-9 to TRBJ2-5, with TRBD2 matching over 8 bases. V was pared by 3 bases and J by 3 bases, with 6 bases of the junction left unmatched. There are 15 residues in the CDR3. The V gene's germline CDR1 is SEHNR and CDR2 FQNEAQ (reference sequence). This CDR3 is CASSFAGRAEETQYF. CDR3 DNA: TGTGCCAGCAGCTTCGCCGGGAGGGCCGAAGAGACCCAGTACTTC.

The V call is TRBV28, the J call TRBJ2-7; a weak D match, TRBD2 (6 bases). The CDR3 runs to 13 residues. Germline-derived CDR1 and CDR2 are MDHEN and SYDVKM. The ends were cut back, 7 bases at V and 0 bases at J, with 10 bases in the middle. This CDR3 reads CASTISGSYEQYF. In nucleotides, the CDR3 is TGTGCCAGCACCATTAGCGGCTCCTACGAGCAGTACTTC.

This chain uses TRBV4-1 with TRBJ1-2; 7 positions match TRBD1. Germline V gene lookup returns CDR1 MGHRA and CDR2 YSYEKL. This CDR3 region has 16 residues. J was trimmed by 4 bases and V by 2 bases; bases with no gene match: 10. CDR3 nucleotide sequence: TGCGCCAGCAGCCAACTAAGACAGGGTGTGGGCTATGGCTACACCTTC. Protein: CASSQLRQGVGYGYTF.

The CDR3 is CASSSGTSAEPMADTQYF. In DNA, the CDR3 is TGTGCCAGCAGCTCCGGGACTAGCGCGGAACCCATGGCAGATACGCAGTATTTT. V usage is TRBV7-9 and J usage is TRBJ2-3; the match to TRBD2 covers 10 bases. The V segment lost 4 bases and the J segment 4 bases; nucleotides outside the gene matches: 14. The length of the CDR3 is 18 residues. CDR1 SEHNR and CDR2 FQNEAQ come from the germline V gene (reference sequence).

Here the CDR3 DNA reads TGTGCCAGCAGTGAATGGGGGAGGTCGATTCAGCCCCAGCATTTT. Its translation: CASSEWGRSIQPQHF. The rearrangement uses TRBV28 and TRBJ1-5, with D possibly being TRBD1 (5 bases). Germline V gene lookup returns CDR1 MDHEN and CDR2 SYDVKM. CDR3 length: 15 residues. Trimming left V 5 bases short and J 6 bases short, with 17 bases between.

The rearrangement links TRBV28 to TRBJ1-5; no clear D gene. The CDR3 is made up of 13 amino acids. Trimming left V 5 bases short and J 7 bases short, with 12 bases between. Per germline, CDR1 MDHEN and CDR2 SYDVKM. Here the CDR3 DNA reads TGTGCCAGCAGTCCGCGGATGTCCCAGCCCCAGCATTTT. Amino acids: CASSPRMSQPQHF.

The chain is built from TRBV7-6 and TRBJ2-1; TRBD2 agrees at 8 bases. This CDR3 has 16 amino acids. Germline CDR1 is SGHVS and CDR2 is FNYEAQ. After removal of 4 bases from V and 1 base from J, the junction contained 6 bases not matched to a gene. The CDR3, as DNA: TGTGCCAGCAGCTCGACTAGCGTACCTTCCTACAATGAGCAGTTCTTC. This encodes CASSSTSVPSYNEQFF. The full variable domain, its missing parts supplied by reference TRBV7-6 and TRBJ2-1, is GAGVSQSPRYKVTKRGQDVALRCDPISGHVSLYWYRQALGQGPEFLTYFNYEAQQDKSGLPNDRFSAERPEGSISTLTIQRTEQRDSAMYRCASSSTSVPSYNEQFFGPGTRLTVL.

J is TRBJ1-4 and V is TRBV7-9; tentatively, D is TRBD1 (6 bases). Germline loops: CDR1 SEHNR, CDR2 FQNEAQ (reference sequence). This CDR3 has 16 amino acids. Trimming pared 5 bases from V and 6 bases from J, leaving 19 bases between. CDR3 in amino acids: CASSQTGQGLYEKLFF. Written as DNA, the CDR3 is TGTGCCAGCAGCCAGACGGGGCAGGGGCTGTATGAAAAACTGTTTTTT.

This clone has more than one count but fewer than ten. The chain is built from TRBV12-1 and TRBJ1-4; TRBD1, the table's D call, was not compared with the DNA. TRBV12-1 is classified as a pseudogene. The CDR3 consists of 15 residues. CDR3 nucleotides: TGTGCCAGCAGCTCCGGACAGGGACCGAATGAAAAACTGTTTTTT. Protein product: CASSSGQGPNEKLFF.

The chain links TRBV27 to TRBJ2-3; 11 bases line up with TRBD1. The germline V gene has CDR1 MNHEY and CDR2 SMNVEV (reference sequence). This CDR3 is built from 14 residues. Trimming cost V 10 bases and J 5 bases; bases outside gene matches: 8. This chain's CDR3 is CATADRGLGDTQYF. The CDR3 nucleotides are TGTGCCACGGCGGACAGGGGGCTCGGAGATACGCAGTATTTT.

This chain links TRBV2 with TRBJ1-1; unclear D gene. V lost 6 bases and J 0 bases, leaving 11 bases between the germline ends. CDR1 is SNHLY, CDR2 FYNNEI, per germline. The CDR3 has 14 residues. The CDR3 coding sequence is TGTGCCAGCAGCGACCCGGAGCTGAACACTGAAGCTTTCTTT. It yields the protein CASSDPELNTEAFF.

The V gene is TRBV2, the J gene TRBJ1-3; possibly TRBD1 for D (6 bases). Trimming removed 5 bases at V and 3 bases at J, with 8 bases between. Germline V gene data show CDR1 as SNHLY and CDR2 as FYNNEI. This CDR3 contains 13 residues. The CDR3 loop is CASSTGIGNTIYF. The CDR3 DNA follows: TGTGCCAGCAGTACAGGGATTGGAAACACCATATATTTT.

This clone was observed a few times. V gene TRBV15 combines with J gene TRBJ2-3; D is uncertain. The length of the CDR3 is 13 residues. The germline V gene has CDR1 LNHNV and CDR2 YYDKDF (reference sequence). V lost 1 base and J lost 4, with 6 bases in between. This CDR3 reads CATSRGFADTQYF. The CDR3 DNA is TGTGCCACCAGCAGAGGTTTCGCAGATACGCAGTATTTT.

This clone occurred a few times. V and J are TRBV27 and TRBJ2-7; D gene unclear. Trimming took off 5 bases at V and 7 bases at J, with 15 bases between the two ends. Germline CDR1 reads MNHEY; CDR2 reads SMNVEV (reference sequence). The CDR3 is 13 residues long. The CDR3 here is CASSPSAWSEQYV. The CDR3 DNA sequence: TGTGCCAGCAGTCCCTCGGCCTGGAGTGAGCAGTACGTC.

The chain is built from TRBV4-3 and TRBJ2-3, with 9 bases identical to TRBD2. V trimming: 1 base; J trimming: 0 bases; junction bases outside the gene matches: 8. CDR3 length: 18 amino acids. Germline CDR1 and CDR2: LGHNA and YSLEER. The CDR3 loop is CASSQALGLATSTDTQYF. CDR3 in DNA: TGCGCCAGCAGCCAAGCCCTCGGACTAGCGACTAGCACAGATACGCAGTATTTT.

V usage is TRBV19 and J usage is TRBJ2-7; a weak D match, TRBD1 (6 bases). Germline values: CDR1 LNHDA, CDR2 SQIVND (reference sequence). V was cut by 3 bases and J by 1 base, with 10 bases left in between. This CDR3 has 14 residues. CDR3 DNA sequence: TGTGCCAGTAGTATCCCGGACAGATCCTACGAGCAGTACTTC. It codes for CASSIPDRSYEQYF.

The chain uses TRBV6-5 and TRBJ1-1; 9 bases are shared with TRBD1. V shed 6 bases and J 4 bases; nucleotides not matched to a gene: 9. CDR1 is MNHEY, CDR2 SVGAGI, per germline. The CDR3 is 15 amino acids. Here the CDR3 reads CASRLQGAGSTEAFF. For the CDR3, the DNA is TGTGCCAGCAGGTTACAGGGGGCCGGGAGCACTGAAGCTTTCTTT.

V and J are TRBV7-9 and TRBJ2-1; 13 bases agree with TRBD2. The CDR3 extends over 18 amino acids. V dropped 5 bases and J dropped 3; count of bases not matched to a gene: 10. The germline V gene encodes CDR1 SEHNR and CDR2 FQNEAQ (reference sequence). CDR3 DNA sequence: TGTGCCAGCAGCCCCGGGACTAGCGGGACCACGCACTACAATGAGCAGTTCTTC. Residues: CASSPGTSGTTHYNEQFF.